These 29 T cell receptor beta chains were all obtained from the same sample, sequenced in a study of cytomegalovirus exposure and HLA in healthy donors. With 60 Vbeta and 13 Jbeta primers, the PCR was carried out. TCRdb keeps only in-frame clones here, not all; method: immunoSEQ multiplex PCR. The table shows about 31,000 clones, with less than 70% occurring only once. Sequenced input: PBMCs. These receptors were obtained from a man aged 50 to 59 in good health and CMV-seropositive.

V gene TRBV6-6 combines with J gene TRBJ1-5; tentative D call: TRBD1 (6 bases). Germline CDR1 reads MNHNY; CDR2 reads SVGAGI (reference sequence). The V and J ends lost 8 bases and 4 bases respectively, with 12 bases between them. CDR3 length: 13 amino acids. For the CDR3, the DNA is TGTGCCAGCCACGACAGGAGAAATCAGCCCCAGCATTTT. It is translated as CASHDRRNQPQHF.

For the CDR3, the DNA is TGTGCCAGCTGGAGGGGCAGCTATGGCTACACCTTC. It translates to CASWRGSYGYTF. The chain recombines TRBV25-1 with TRBJ1-2, with D maybe TRBD1 (5 bases). The CDR3 runs to 12 residues. Germline assignment: CDR1 MGHDK and CDR2 SYGVNS. The V end was cut by 8 bases, the J end by 4 bases, with 11 bases between.

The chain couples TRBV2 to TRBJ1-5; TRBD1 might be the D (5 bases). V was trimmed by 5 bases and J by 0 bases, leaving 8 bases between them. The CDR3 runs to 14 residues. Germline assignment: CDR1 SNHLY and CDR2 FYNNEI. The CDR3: CASSTTASNQPQHF. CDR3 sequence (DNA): TGTGCCAGCAGTACGACAGCTAGCAATCAGCCCCAGCATTTT.

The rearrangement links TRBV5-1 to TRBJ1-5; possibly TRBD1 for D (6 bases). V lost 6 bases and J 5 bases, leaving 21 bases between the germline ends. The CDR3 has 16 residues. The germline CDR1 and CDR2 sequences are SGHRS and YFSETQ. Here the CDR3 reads CASNQQGLFYDQPQHF. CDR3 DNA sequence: TGCGCCAGCAACCAACAGGGTTTGTTTTACGATCAGCCCCAGCATTTT.

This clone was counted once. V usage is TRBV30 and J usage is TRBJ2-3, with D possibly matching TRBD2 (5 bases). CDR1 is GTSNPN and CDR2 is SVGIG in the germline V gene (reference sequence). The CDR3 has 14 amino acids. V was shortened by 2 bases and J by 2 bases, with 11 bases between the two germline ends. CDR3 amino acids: CAWSNSGLTDTQYF. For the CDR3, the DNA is TGTGCCTGGAGTAACAGCGGACTCACAGATACGCAGTATTTT.

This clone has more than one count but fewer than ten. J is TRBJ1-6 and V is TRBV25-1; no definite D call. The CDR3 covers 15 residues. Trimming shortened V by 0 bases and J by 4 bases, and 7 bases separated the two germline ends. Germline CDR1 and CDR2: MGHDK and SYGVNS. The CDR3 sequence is CASSEYERYNSPLHF. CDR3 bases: TGTGCCAGCAGTGAATATGAACGGTATAATTCACCCCTCCACTTT. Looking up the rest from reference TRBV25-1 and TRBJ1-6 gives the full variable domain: EADIYQTPRYLVIGTGKKITLECSQTMGHDKMYWYQQDPGMELHLIHYSYGVNSTEKGDLSSESTVSRIRTEHFPLTLESARPSHTSQYLCASSEYERYNSPLHFGNGTRLTVT.

For the CDR3, the DNA is TGTGCCGGGGGGACAGGCCGGGACACCGGGGAGCTGTTTTTT. This translates into CAGGTGRDTGELFF. The rearrangement links TRBV7-6 to TRBJ2-2; TRBD1 matches 8 bases. CDR3 length: 14 residues. V was clipped by 11 bases and J by 3 bases; unmatched bases: 8. Germline V lookup: CDR1 SGHVS, CDR2 FNYEAQ.

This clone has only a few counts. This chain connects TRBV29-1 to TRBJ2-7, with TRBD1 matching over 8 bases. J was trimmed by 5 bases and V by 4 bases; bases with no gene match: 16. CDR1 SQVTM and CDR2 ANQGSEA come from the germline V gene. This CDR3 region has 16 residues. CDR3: CSVAGPAGQALHEQYF. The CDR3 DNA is TGCAGCGTTGCCGGCCCCGCGGGACAGGCGCTCCACGAGCAGTACTTC.

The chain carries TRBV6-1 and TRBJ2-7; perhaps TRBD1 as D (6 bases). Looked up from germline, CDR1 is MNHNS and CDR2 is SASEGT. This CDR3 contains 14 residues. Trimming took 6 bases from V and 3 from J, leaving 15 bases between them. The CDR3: CASSVLQGDYEQYF. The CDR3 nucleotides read TGTGCCAGCAGCGTTCTACAGGGAGACTACGAGCAGTACTTC.

In DNA form, the CDR3 reads TGCGCCAGCAGCCCCTCCCCGACAGGGATGAGCTATGGCTACACCTTC. As protein: CASSPSPTGMSYGYTF. The chain uses TRBV5-1 and TRBJ1-2; 7 bases align to TRBD1. V was clipped by 4 bases and J by 4 bases; unmatched bases: 13. CDR1 is SGHRS, CDR2 YFSETQ, per germline. The CDR3 runs to 16 residues.

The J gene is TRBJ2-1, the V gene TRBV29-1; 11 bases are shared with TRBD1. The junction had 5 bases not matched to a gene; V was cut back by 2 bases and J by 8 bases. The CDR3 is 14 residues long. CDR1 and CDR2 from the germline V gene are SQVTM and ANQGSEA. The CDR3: CSVELGQGADEQFF. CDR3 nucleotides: TGCAGCGTTGAACTAGGACAGGGGGCCGATGAGCAGTTCTTC.

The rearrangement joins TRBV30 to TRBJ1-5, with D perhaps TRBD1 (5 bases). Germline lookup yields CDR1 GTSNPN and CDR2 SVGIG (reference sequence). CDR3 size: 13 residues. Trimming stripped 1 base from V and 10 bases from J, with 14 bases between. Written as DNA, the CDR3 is TGTGCCTGGAGTGGCCCAGGGAGGGTCCCCCAGCATTTT. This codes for CAWSGPGRVPQHF.

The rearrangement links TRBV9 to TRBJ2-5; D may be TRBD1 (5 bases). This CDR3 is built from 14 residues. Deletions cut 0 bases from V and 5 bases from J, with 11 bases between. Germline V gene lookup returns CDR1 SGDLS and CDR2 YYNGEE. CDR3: CASSVEGVGETQYF. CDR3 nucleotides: TGTGCCAGCAGCGTAGAAGGGGTAGGGGAGACCCAGTACTTC.

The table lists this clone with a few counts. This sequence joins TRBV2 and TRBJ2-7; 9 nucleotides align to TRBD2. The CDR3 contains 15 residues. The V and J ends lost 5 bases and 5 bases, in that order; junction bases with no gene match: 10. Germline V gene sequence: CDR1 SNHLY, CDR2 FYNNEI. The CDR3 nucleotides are TGTGCCAGCAGTCCGCTAGCGGGAACCTCGCACGAGCAGTACTTC. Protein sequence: CASSPLAGTSHEQYF.

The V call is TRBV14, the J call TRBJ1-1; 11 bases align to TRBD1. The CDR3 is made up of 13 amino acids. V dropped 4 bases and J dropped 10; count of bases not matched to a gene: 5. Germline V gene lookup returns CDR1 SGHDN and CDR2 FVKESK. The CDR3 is CASSPRTGGRAFF. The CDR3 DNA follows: TGTGCCAGCAGCCCCCGGACAGGGGGCAGAGCTTTCTTT.

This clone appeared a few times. CDR3 DNA: TGTGCCAGCACTCTTAGCGGGGCCGTACACAATGAGCAGTTCTTC. Its translation is CASTLSGAVHNEQFF. V gene TRBV2 combines with J gene TRBJ2-1; TRBD2 aligns across 8 bases. V gave up 7 bases and J gave up 5 bases; unmatched junction bases: 10. The germline V gene has CDR1 SNHLY and CDR2 FYNNEI. CDR3 length equals 15 residues.

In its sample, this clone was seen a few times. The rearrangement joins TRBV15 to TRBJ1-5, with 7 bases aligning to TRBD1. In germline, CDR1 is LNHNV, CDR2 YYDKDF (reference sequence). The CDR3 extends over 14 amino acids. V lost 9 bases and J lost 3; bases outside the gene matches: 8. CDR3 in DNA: TGTGCCACTGCGACAGGGTTCGCCAATCAGCCCCAGCATTTT. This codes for CATATGFANQPQHF.

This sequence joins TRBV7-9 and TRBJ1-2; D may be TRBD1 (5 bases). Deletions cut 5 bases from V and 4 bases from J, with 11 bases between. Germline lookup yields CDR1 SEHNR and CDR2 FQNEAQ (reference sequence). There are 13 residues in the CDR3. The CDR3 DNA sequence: TGTGCCAGCAGCCCCGTGGGGGGCTATGGCTACACCTTC. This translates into CASSPVGGYGYTF. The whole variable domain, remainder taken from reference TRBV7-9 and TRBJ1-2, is DTGVSQNPRHKITKRGQNVTFRCDPISEHNRLYWYRQTLGQGPEFLTYFQNEAQLEKSRLLSDRFSAERPKGSFSTLEIQRTEQGDSAMYLCASSPVGGYGYTFGSGTRLTVV.

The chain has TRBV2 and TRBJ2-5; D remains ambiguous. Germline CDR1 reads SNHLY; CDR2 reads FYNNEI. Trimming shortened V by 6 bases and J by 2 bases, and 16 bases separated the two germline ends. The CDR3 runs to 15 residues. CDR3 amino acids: CASSPLGSLQETQYF. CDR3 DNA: TGTGCCAGCAGCCCCCTGGGCAGCCTACAAGAGACCCAGTACTTC.

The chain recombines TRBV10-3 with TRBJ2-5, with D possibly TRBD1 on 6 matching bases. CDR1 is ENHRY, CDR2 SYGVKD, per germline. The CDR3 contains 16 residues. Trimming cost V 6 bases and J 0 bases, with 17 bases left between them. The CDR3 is CAISDPGQAYQETQYF. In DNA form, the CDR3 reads TGTGCCATCAGCGATCCGGGACAAGCGTACCAAGAGACCCAGTACTTC.

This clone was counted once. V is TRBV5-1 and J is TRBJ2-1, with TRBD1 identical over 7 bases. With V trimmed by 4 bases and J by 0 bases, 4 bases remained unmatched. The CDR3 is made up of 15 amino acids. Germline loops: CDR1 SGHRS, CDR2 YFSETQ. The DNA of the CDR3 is TGCGCCAGCAGCCCCGGGACAGTCTCCTACAATGAGCAGTTCTTC. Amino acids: CASSPGTVSYNEQFF.

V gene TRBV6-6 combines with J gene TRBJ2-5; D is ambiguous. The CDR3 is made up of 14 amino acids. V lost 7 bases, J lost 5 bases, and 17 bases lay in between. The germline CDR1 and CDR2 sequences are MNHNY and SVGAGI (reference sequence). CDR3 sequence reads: CASKSFNARETQYF. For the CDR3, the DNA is TGTGCCAGCAAAAGTTTTAATGCACGGGAGACCCAGTACTTC.

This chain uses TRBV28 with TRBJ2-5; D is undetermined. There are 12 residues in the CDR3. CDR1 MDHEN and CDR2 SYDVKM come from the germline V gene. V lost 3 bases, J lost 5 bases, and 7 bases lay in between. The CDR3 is CASSLGWETQYF. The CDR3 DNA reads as TGTGCCAGCAGTTTGGGCTGGGAGACCCAGTACTTC.

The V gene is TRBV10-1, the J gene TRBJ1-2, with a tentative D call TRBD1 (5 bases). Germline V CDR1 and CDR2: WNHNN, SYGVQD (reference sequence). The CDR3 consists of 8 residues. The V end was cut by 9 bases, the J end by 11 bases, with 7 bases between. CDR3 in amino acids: CARGRYTF. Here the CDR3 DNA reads TGCGCCAGGGGGCGATACACCTTC.

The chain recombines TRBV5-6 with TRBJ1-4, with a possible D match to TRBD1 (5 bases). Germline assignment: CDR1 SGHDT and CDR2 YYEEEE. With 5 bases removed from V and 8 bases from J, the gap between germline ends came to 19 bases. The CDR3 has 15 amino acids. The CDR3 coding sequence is TGTGCCAGCAGGGAGCTAGGAGGGGACGGGGAAAAACTGTTTTTT. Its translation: CASRELGGDGEKLFF.

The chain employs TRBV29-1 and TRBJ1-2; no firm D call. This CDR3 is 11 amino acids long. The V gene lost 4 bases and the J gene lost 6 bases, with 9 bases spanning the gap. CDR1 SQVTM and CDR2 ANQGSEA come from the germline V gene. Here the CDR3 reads CSVVATDGYTF. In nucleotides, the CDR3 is TGCAGCGTTGTGGCTACAGATGGCTACACCTTC.

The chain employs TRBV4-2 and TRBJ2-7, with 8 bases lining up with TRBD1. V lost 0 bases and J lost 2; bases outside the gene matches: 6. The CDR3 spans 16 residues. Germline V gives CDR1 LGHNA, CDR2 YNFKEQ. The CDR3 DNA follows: TGTGCCAGCAGCCAAGAAGGTCAGGGGGCGGCCTACGAGCAGTACTTC. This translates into CASSQEGQGAAYEQYF.

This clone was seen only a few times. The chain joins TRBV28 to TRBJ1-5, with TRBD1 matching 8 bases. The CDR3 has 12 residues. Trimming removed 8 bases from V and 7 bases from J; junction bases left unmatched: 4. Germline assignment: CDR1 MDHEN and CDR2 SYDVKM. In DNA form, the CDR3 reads TGTGCCAGCCACAGGGGGGTACAGCCCCAGCATTTT. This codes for CASHRGVQPQHF.

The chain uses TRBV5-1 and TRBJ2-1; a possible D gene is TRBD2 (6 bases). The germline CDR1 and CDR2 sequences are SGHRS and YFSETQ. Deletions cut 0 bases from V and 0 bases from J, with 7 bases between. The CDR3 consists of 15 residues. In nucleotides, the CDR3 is TGCGCCAGCAGCTTGGTAGCGGACTCCTACAATGAGCAGTTCTTC. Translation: CASSLVADSYNEQFF.